This TCR beta chain stems from a study of graft-versus-host responses after intestinal transplantation. Study overall: Each recipient received a multivisceral, liver-intestinal, or isolated intestinal graft. Study findings and constraints: Recipient-marrow GvH clones were detected, some having first appeared in ileum or blood.

V trimming: 4 bases; J trimming: 3 bases; junction bases outside the gene matches: 13. CDR1 and CDR2 from the germline V gene are SGDLS and YYNGEE. This CDR3 has 17 amino acids. As regards this clone: The antigen is not known.

Libraries were prepared by immunoSEQ multiplex PCR; TCRdb keeps only in-frame clonotypes and omits some of them. The table records some 120,000 clones, around 90% of them present only once. This sequence was found in a human donor who received an intestinal transplant. The sequencing used unstimulated CD4+ T cells sorted from spleen or lymph node cells, collected before intestinal transplant. V and J are TRBV9 and TRBJ2-3; TRBD2 agrees at 8 bases. CDR3 sequence reads: CASSSPLPGGLTDTQYF. In DNA form, the CDR3 reads TGTGCCAGCAGCTCTCCCCTGCCGGGGGGGCTAACAGATACGCAGTATTTT.